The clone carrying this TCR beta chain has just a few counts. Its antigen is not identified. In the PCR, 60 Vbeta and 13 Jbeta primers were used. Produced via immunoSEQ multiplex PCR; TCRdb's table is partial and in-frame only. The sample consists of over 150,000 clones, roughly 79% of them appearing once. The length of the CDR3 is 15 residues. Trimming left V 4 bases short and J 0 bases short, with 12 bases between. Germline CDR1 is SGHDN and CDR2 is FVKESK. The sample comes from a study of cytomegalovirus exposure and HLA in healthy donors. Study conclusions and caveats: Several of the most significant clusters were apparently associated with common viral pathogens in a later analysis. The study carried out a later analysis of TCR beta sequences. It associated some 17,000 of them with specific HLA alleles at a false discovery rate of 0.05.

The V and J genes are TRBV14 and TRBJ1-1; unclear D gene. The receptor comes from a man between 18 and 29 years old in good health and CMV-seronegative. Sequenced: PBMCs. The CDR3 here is CASSLVGALNTEAFF. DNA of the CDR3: TGTGCCAGCAGCCTAGTCGGAGCACTGAACACTGAAGCTTTCTTT.